This is a list of T cell receptor beta chains from one sample in a study of T cell repertoires in cytomegalovirus infection. Their target antigens are unknown. TCRdb analysed the reads with MiXCR anew, one entry per CDR3 protein. The repertoire holds about 700,000 distinct CDR3 sequences, with around a third as singletons. This specimen consisted of cultured PBMCs, obtained from culture after CMV antigen stimulation. These receptors all come from a human donor in good health (CMV status not recorded). Some clones in this sample may be carry-over from other donors' samples. CDR3s include the opening cysteine and the closing phenylalanine or tryptophan. The D gene is left open where the match is weak. The listing skips clone size in some rows; elsewhere it reads once, few, many or a size class.

d_call: -
j_call: TRBJ1-6
cdr3_length: 15
clone_size: few
v_call: TRBV7-2
cdr3_nt: TGTGCCAGCAGCCCCATACAGGGACGATACTCACCCCTCCACTTT
cdr3_aa: CASSPIQGRYSPLHF

d_call: -
j_call: TRBJ1-2
cdr3_length: 15
clone_size: few
v_call: TRBV18
cdr3_nt: TGTGCCAGCTCACCATCGACAGAAATCAACTATGGCTACACCTTC
cdr3_aa: CASSPSTEINYGYTF

d_call: -
j_call: TRBJ1-5
cdr3_length: 14
clone_size: many
v_call: TRBV7-2
cdr3_nt: TGTGCCAGCAGCTTAGTGTTGGTAAATCAGCCCCAGCATTTT
cdr3_aa: CASSLVLVNQPQHF

d_call: TRBD2
j_call: TRBJ2-1
cdr3_length: 15
clone_size: -
v_call: TRBV7-2
cdr3_nt: TGTGCCAGCAGCCCCGCGATAGCGGGAGCTTTTGAGCAGTTCTTC
cdr3_aa: CASSPAIAGAFEQFF

d_call: -
j_call: TRBJ2-7
cdr3_length: 16
clone_size: -
v_call: TRBV6-2/TRBV6-3
cdr3_nt: TGTGCCAGCAGTACCCACAGGGCCACGAACTCCTACGAGCAGTACTTC
cdr3_aa: CASSTHRATNSYEQYF

d_call: -
j_call: TRBJ1-1
cdr3_length: 14
clone_size: -
v_call: TRBV6-8
cdr3_nt: TGTGCCACCTCCGGGTCCCATGGGGACACTGAAGCTTTCTTT
cdr3_aa: CATSGSHGDTEAFF

d_call: -
j_call: TRBJ1-6
cdr3_length: 16
clone_size: -
v_call: TRBV7-6
cdr3_nt: TGTGCCAGCAGCTTAGCCCCGGCAGGGGATAATTCACCCCTCCACTTT
cdr3_aa: CASSLAPAGDNSPLHF

d_call: -
j_call: TRBJ1-4
cdr3_length: 16
clone_size: -
v_call: TRBV7-9
cdr3_nt: TGTGCCAGCAGCTTATATGGGGCCGGACTGGGTGAAAAACTGTTTTTT
cdr3_aa: CASSLYGAGLGEKLFF

d_call: -
j_call: TRBJ1-1
cdr3_length: 16
clone_size: many
v_call: TRBV7-6
cdr3_nt: TGTGCCAGCAGCTTACTCCCGACAATGAGTTTTGCTGAAGCTTTCTTT
cdr3_aa: CASSLLPTMSFAEAFF

d_call: -
j_call: TRBJ2-2
cdr3_length: 16
clone_size: once
v_call: TRBV5-1
cdr3_nt: TGTGCCAGCAGCCCCGGCGTAGGGGGATACACCGGGGAGCTGTTTTTT
cdr3_aa: CASSPGVGGYTGELFF

d_call: -
j_call: TRBJ2-1
cdr3_length: 13
clone_size: few
v_call: TRBV11-2
cdr3_nt: TGTGCCAGCAGCTTAGGGTCTCCTGCTGAGCAGTTCTTC
cdr3_aa: CASSLGSPAEQFF

d_call: -
j_call: TRBJ1-4
cdr3_length: 14
clone_size: many
v_call: TRBV7-6
cdr3_nt: TGTGCCAGCAGCTTCGGACCTTTTAATGAAAAACTGTTTTTT
cdr3_aa: CASSFGPFNEKLFF

d_call: -
j_call: TRBJ2-7
cdr3_length: 12
clone_size: -
v_call: TRBV12-3/TRBV12-4
cdr3_nt: TGTGCCAGCAGTTTCGGGGAATTCGGGCAGTACTTC
cdr3_aa: CASSFGEFGQYF

d_call: TRBD1
j_call: TRBJ1-1
cdr3_length: 11
clone_size: few
v_call: TRBV28
cdr3_nt: TGTGCCAGCGGGACAGGCGGAGGGGCTTTCTTT
cdr3_aa: CASGTGGGAFF

d_call: TRBD1
j_call: TRBJ1-5
cdr3_length: 16
clone_size: once
v_call: TRBV5-1
cdr3_nt: TGCGCCAGCAGCCCAGGGACAGGGCCCCTCAATCAGCCCCAGCATTTT
cdr3_aa: CASSPGTGPLNQPQHF

d_call: TRBD1
j_call: TRBJ2-7
cdr3_length: 13
clone_size: -
v_call: TRBV6-1
cdr3_nt: TGTGCCAGCAGTGCACAGGGGGCTGGCGAGCAGTACTTC
cdr3_aa: CASSAQGAGEQYF

d_call: -
j_call: TRBJ1-3
cdr3_length: 14
clone_size: -
v_call: TRBV7-6
cdr3_nt: TGTGCCAGCAGTTCGGGACAAGGTGGAAACACCATATATTTT
cdr3_aa: CASSSGQGGNTIYF

d_call: -
j_call: TRBJ1-2
cdr3_length: 15
clone_size: -
v_call: TRBV4-1
cdr3_nt: TGCGCCAGCAGCCAAGGCGAACGGACAGCTAATGGCTACACCTTC
cdr3_aa: CASSQGERTANGYTF

d_call: -
j_call: TRBJ2-7
cdr3_length: 12
clone_size: once
v_call: TRBV7-8
cdr3_nt: TGTGCCAGCAGCGTGGTAGTCTACGAGCAGTACTTC
cdr3_aa: CASSVVVYEQYF

d_call: TRBD2
j_call: TRBJ2-7
cdr3_length: 15
clone_size: -
v_call: TRBV4-2
cdr3_nt: TGTGCCAGCAGCCAAGCGAGACTAGCGGACAACGAGCAGTACTTC
cdr3_aa: CASSQARLADNEQYF

d_call: TRBD1
j_call: TRBJ2-7
cdr3_length: 15
clone_size: few
v_call: TRBV7-2
cdr3_nt: TGTGCCAGCACCCCGGGACAGCCTTCGAGCTACGAGCAGTACTTC
cdr3_aa: CASTPGQPSSYEQYF

d_call: -
j_call: TRBJ2-1
cdr3_length: 12
clone_size: -
v_call: TRBV2
cdr3_nt: TGTGCCAGCCCAGGGGTCCACAATGAGCAGTTCTTC
cdr3_aa: CASPGVHNEQFF

d_call: TRBD2
j_call: TRBJ2-2
cdr3_length: 16
clone_size: -
v_call: TRBV28
cdr3_nt: TGTGCCAGCAGACCCCCAGGGAGGGGAGACACCGGGGAGCTGTTTTTT
cdr3_aa: CASRPPGRGDTGELFF

d_call: TRBD2
j_call: TRBJ2-3
cdr3_length: 18
clone_size: -
v_call: TRBV4-1
cdr3_nt: TGCGCCAGCAGCCAAGAGGGGACTAGCGGGGGGAGCACAGATACGCAGTATTTT
cdr3_aa: CASSQEGTSGGSTDTQYF

d_call: TRBD2
j_call: TRBJ2-2
cdr3_length: 14
clone_size: few
v_call: TRBV6-1
cdr3_nt: TGTGCCAGCAGCGTAGCGGGTAACACCGGGGAGCTGTTTTTT
cdr3_aa: CASSVAGNTGELFF

d_call: -
j_call: TRBJ2-6
cdr3_length: 15
clone_size: few
v_call: TRBV7-2
cdr3_nt: TGTGCCAGCAGTTCAGACCCCTCTGGGGCCAACGTCCTGACTTTC
cdr3_aa: CASSSDPSGANVLTF

d_call: -
j_call: TRBJ1-1
cdr3_length: 14
clone_size: -
v_call: TRBV7-2
cdr3_nt: TGTGCCAGCAGCGCGGCTCCTAGTAACACTGAAGCTTTCTTT
cdr3_aa: CASSAAPSNTEAFF

d_call: TRBD1
j_call: TRBJ2-3
cdr3_length: 17
clone_size: -
v_call: TRBV5-1
cdr3_nt: TGCGCCAGCAGCCCGACGATGGCGTCGAGGGACAGATATACGCAGTATTTT
cdr3_aa: CASSPTMASRDRYTQYF